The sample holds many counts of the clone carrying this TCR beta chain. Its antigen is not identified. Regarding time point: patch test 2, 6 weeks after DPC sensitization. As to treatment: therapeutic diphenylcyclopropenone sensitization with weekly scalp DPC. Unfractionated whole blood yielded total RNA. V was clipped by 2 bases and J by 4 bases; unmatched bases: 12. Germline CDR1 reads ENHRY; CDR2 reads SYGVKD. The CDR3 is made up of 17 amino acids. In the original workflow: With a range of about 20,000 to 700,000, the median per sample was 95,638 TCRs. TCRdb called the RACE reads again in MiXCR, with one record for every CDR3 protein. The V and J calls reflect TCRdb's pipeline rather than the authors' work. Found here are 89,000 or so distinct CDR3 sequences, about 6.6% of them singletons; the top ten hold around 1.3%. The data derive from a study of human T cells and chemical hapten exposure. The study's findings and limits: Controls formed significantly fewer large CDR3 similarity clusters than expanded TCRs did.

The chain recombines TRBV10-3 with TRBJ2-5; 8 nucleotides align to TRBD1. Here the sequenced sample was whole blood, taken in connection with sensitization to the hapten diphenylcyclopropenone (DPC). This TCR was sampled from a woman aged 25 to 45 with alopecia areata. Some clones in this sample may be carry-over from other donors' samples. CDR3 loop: CAISEPRTDRDTETQYF. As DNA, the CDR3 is TGTGCCATCAGTGAGCCGCGTACGGACAGGGATACAGAGACCCAGTACTTC.